This T cell receptor beta chain came from a study of blood T cells in healthy people across ages. Across the whole study: T cells yielded about one barcoded beta molecule per two cells through template switching.

The length of the CDR3 is 11 residues. The germline V and J ends were trimmed by 6 bases and 8 bases, with 9 bases remaining between them. A second PCR, run for about 7 to 12 cycles, used a sample-barcoded 5' primer plus a J-beta primer mix. TCRdb analysed the 5' RACE reads with MiXCR anew, one entry per CDR3 protein. The table lists fewer than 900,000 distinct CDR3 sequences, around 36% of them singletons. This clonotype appeared many times. Antigen: not known. Study observations and caveats: It was the long-lived donors that had more naive CD4+ cells and higher diversity than aged donors.

The TCR sequence derives from a man between 18 and 29 years old in good health. Material: blood. The chain combines TRBV12-3 or TRBV12-4 with TRBJ2-3; no definite D call. In nucleotides, the CDR3 is TGTGCCAGCAGCTTCTTGGGTACGCAGTATTTT. Protein sequence: CASSFLGTQYF.